A selection of T cell receptor beta chains follows, all from one sample in a study of blood T cell repertoires in COVID-19. Produced via immunoSEQ multiplex PCR; TCRdb's table is partial and in-frame only. The table records approximately 250,000 clones, about 83% of them present only once. Sequenced: peripheral blood. The receptors here all came from a woman aged 35 to 49 who had recovered from COVID-19. Both conserved end residues are part of each CDR3. D genes are given only for firm matches. Expanded clones are given a class, and other clones once, few, many or no size at all.

clone_size j_call d_call v_call cdr3_aa cdr3_nt
NA TRBJ1-5 TRBD1 TRBV3-1/TRBV3-2 CASSHRGTGQPQHF TGTGCCAGCAGCCACAGGGGGACGGGTCAGCCCCAGCATTTT
NA TRBJ1-6 NA TRBV5-5 CASSIASRDLTSPLHF TGTGCCAGCAGTATCGCATCCAGGGACTTGACCTCACCCCTCCACTTT
few TRBJ1-1 TRBD1 TRBV5-1 CASFPGQGGLGTEAFF TGCGCCAGCTTCCCGGGACAGGGGGGCTTGGGCACTGAAGCTTTCTTT
NA TRBJ1-4 NA TRBV7-9 CASSLFPAKRAPSEKLFF TGTGCCAGCAGCTTATTTCCCGCCAAGAGGGCACCTAGTGAAAAACTGTTTTTT
NA TRBJ2-7 NA TRBV5-5 CASSPDYEQYF TGTGCCAGCAGCCCAGATTACGAGCAGTACTTC
NA TRBJ1-2 TRBD1 TRBV2 CASSEYRTGNYGYTF TGTGCCAGCAGTGAATACCGGACAGGGAACTATGGCTACACCTTC
NA TRBJ2-1 NA TRBV2 CASSEQGASLNEQFF TGTGCCAGCAGCGAGCAAGGGGCCTCACTTAATGAGCAGTTCTTC
NA TRBJ1-5 NA TRBV6-5 CASSFDNNQPQHF TGTGCCAGCAGTTTTGACAACAATCAGCCCCAGCATTTT
NA TRBJ1-2 NA TRBV6-2/TRBV6-3 CASSEGGPGFGYTF TGTGCCAGCAGTGAGGGAGGACCCGGATTTGGCTACACCTTC
once TRBJ1-5 TRBD1 TRBV19 CASSIARGRGMDQPQHF TGTGCCAGTAGTATAGCCAGGGGGCGAGGAATGGATCAGCCCCAGCATTTT
NA TRBJ2-7 TRBD2 TRBV5-1 CASSLSSGGTLSYEQYF TGCGCCAGCAGCTTGTCTAGCGGGGGGACTCTCAGCTACGAGCAGTACTTC
NA TRBJ1-2 NA TRBV11-2 CASTPIRTGIYGYTF TGTGCCAGCACCCCTATACGCACAGGGATCTATGGCTACACCTTC
NA TRBJ2-7 TRBD1 TRBV28 CASSLLRDRGWLGYF TGTGCCAGCAGTTTGCTCCGGGACAGGGGATGGTTAGGGTACTTC
NA TRBJ1-1 TRBD1 TRBV27 CASSFRDSKGAFF TGTGCCAGCAGTTTCCGGGACAGTAAAGGAGCTTTCTTT
NA TRBJ1-2 NA TRBV10-3 CAITLDMNYGYTF TGTGCCATCACCTTAGACATGAACTATGGCTACACCTTC
NA TRBJ1-1 NA TRBV18 CASSPDFTRNTEAFF TGTGCCAGCTCACCAGACTTTACTCGGAACACTGAAGCTTTCTTT
NA TRBJ2-7 TRBD1 TRBV10-3 CAISESTGGTYEQYF TGTGCCATCAGTGAGTCGACAGGGGGGACCTACGAGCAGTACTTC
NA TRBJ2-2 TRBD2 TRBV7-2 CASSPPSGGAPGELFF TGTGCCAGCAGCCCCCCCAGCGGGGGGGCCCCCGGGGAGCTGTTTTTT
NA TRBJ1-1 NA TRBV19 CASSIRGFNTEAFF TGTGCCAGTAGTATAAGAGGGTTTAACACTGAAGCTTTCTTT
NA TRBJ2-1 TRBD1 TRBV12-3/TRBV12-4 CASSSTGYNEQFF TGTGCCAGCAGTTCGACAGGGTACAATGAGCAGTTCTTC
NA TRBJ2-5 NA TRBV19 CASGTAAVRGETQYF TGTGCCAGTGGTACGGCAGCGGTCAGAGGGGAGACCCAGTACTTC
NA TRBJ1-2 NA TRBV3-1/TRBV3-2 CASSPFAGTIYGYTF TGTGCCAGCAGCCCCTTCGCCGGGACAATCTATGGCTACACCTTC
NA TRBJ2-7 TRBD1 TRBV27 CASSSQGAFYEQYF TGTGCCAGCAGTTCTCAGGGGGCGTTTTACGAGCAGTACTTC
NA TRBJ1-3 TRBD1 TRBV7-8 CASSSQGQARNTIYF TGTGCCAGCAGCTCCCAGGGACAGGCGCGAAACACCATATATTTT
NA TRBJ2-7 TRBD2 TRBV11-1 CASTSSAGFTYEQYF TGTGCCAGCACCAGTTCAGCGGGGTTCACCTACGAGCAGTACTTC
few TRBJ1-2 NA TRBV12-3/TRBV12-4 CASSRSGNYGYTF TGTGCCAGCAGCCGATCCGGGAACTATGGCTACACCTTC
NA TRBJ2-3 TRBD1 TRBV28 CASSPGGLGTDTQYF TGTGCCAGCAGCCCAGGGGGTCTGGGCACAGATACGCAGTATTTT
NA TRBJ1-4 NA TRBV9 CASSPRDTEKLFF TGTGCCAGCAGCCCCCGGGATACTGAAAAACTGTTTTTT
NA TRBJ2-7 NA TRBV11-1 CASSSIQGVSYEQYF TGTGCCAGCAGCTCGATACAGGGAGTCTCCTACGAGCAGTACTTC
few TRBJ1-4 TRBD1 TRBV11-2 CASSLGQGFEKLFF TGTGCCAGCAGCTTAGGACAGGGGTTTGAAAAACTGTTTTTT
NA TRBJ1-3 NA TRBV6-5 CASRVKGDSGNTIYF TGTGCCAGCAGGGTAAAAGGGGACTCTGGAAACACCATATATTTT
once TRBJ1-1 NA TRBV28 CASSSHLRVNTEAFF TGTGCCAGCAGCTCACACCTCAGGGTGAACACTGAAGCTTTCTTT
NA TRBJ1-5 TRBD1 TRBV27 CASSSNRGQPQHF TGTGCCAGCAGTTCTAACAGGGGGCAGCCCCAGCATTTT
NA TRBJ1-1 NA TRBV3-1/TRBV3-2 CASSQNVGQGAKGFF NA
NA TRBJ1-1 NA TRBV27 CASSLSPARGAFF TGTGCCAGCAGTTTATCCCCGGCCAGAGGGGCTTTCTTT
few TRBJ1-6 NA TRBV9 CASSVREGHNSPLHF TGTGCCAGCAGCGTACGGGAGGGACATAATTCACCCCTCCACTTT
few TRBJ1-1 NA TRBV30 CAWSREVMNTEAFF TGTGCCTGGAGTCGCGAGGTCATGAACACTGAAGCTTTCTTT
NA TRBJ1-5 NA TRBV5-5 CASSLGGLSNQPQHF TGTGCCAGCAGCTTGGGGGGCCTCAGCAATCAGCCCCAGCATTTT
NA TRBJ2-1 NA TRBV25-1 CASSWRHNNEQFF TGTGCCAGCAGTTGGAGGCACAACAATGAGCAGTTCTTC
few TRBJ2-2 TRBD1 TRBV7-7 CASSPTGTVTGELFF TGTGCCAGCAGCCCTACCGGGACAGTCACCGGGGAGCTGTTTTTT
once TRBJ1-2 NA TRBV4-2 CASSQDLGDHYGYTF TGTGCCAGCAGCCAAGATCTAGGGGATCACTATGGCTACACCTTC
NA TRBJ1-5 NA TRBV7-2 CASSLETGGVPQHF TGTGCCAGCAGCTTAGAGACCGGGGGGGTACCCCAGCATTTT